The 11 T cell receptor beta chains listed next were all sequenced from one sample in a study of blood T cell repertoires in COVID-19. Here immunoSEQ multiplex PCR was the method, and the copy in TCRdb shows in-frame clones only, minus some. In the table there are about 21,000 clones, 80% of which are singletons. The sequenced sample consisted of peripheral blood. These receptors all stem from a man aged 55-75 years with active COVID-19.

The J gene is TRBJ2-1, the V gene TRBV5-1, with 10 bases lining up with TRBD2. Germline CDR1 and CDR2: SGHRS and YFSETQ. The CDR3 contains 15 residues. V trimming: 4 bases; J trimming: 4 bases; junction bases outside the gene matches: 5. CDR3 residues: CASSEAGGRYNEQFF. CDR3 in DNA: TGCGCCAGCAGCGAAGCGGGAGGGCGGTACAATGAGCAGTTCTTC. Using reference TRBV5-1 and TRBJ2-1 for the parts outside the CDR3, the full variable domain is KAGVTQTPRYLIKTRGQQVTLSCSPISGHRSVSWYQQTPGQGLQFLFEYFSETQRNKGNFPGRFSGRQFSNSRSEMNVSTLELGDSALYLCASSEAGGRYNEQFFGPGTRLTVL.

This clone was seen only a few times. V and J are TRBV15 and TRBJ1-2, with D unclear. Between the trimmed V and J ends, which lost 2 bases and 1 base, there was a span of 8 bases. This CDR3 is 14 amino acids long. The V gene's germline CDR1 is LNHNV and CDR2 YYDKDF (reference sequence). This chain's CDR3 is CATSRNTVNYGYTF. The CDR3 DNA follows: TGTGCCACCAGCAGAAATACAGTTAACTATGGCTACACCTTC.

This sequence joins TRBV11-2 and TRBJ2-7; perhaps TRBD2 as D (7 bases). The germline CDR1 and CDR2 sequences are SGHAT and FQNNGV. This CDR3 has 16 amino acids. With 5 bases removed from V and 0 bases from J, the gap between germline ends came to 17 bases. The CDR3 DNA reads as TGTGCCAGCAGCCCCCTCAGGGGAGGGTTCTCCTACGAGCAGTACTTC. Translation gives CASSPLRGGFSYEQYF. The complete variable domain, with remaining parts taken from reference TRBV11-2 and TRBJ2-7, reads EAGVAQSPRYKIIEKRQSVAFWCNPISGHATLYWYQQILGQGPKLLIQFQNNGVVDDSQLPKDRFSAERLKGVDSTLKIQPAKLEDSAVYLCASSPLRGGFSYEQYFGPGTRLTVT.

V is TRBV15 and J is TRBJ2-7; D remains unclear. Germline CDR1 reads LNHNV; CDR2 reads YYDKDF (reference sequence). The V end was cut by 3 bases, the J end by 7 bases, with 13 bases between. The CDR3 is 13 residues long. CDR3 sequence (DNA): TGTGCCACCAGCAGCGGCCTAGTTGAGGAGCAGTACTTC. It codes for CATSSGLVEEQYF.

This clone appeared a single time. This rearrangement joins TRBV7-2 to TRBJ1-2; D might be TRBD1 (5 bases). Trimming pared 3 bases from V and 4 bases from J, leaving 21 bases between. CDR1 is SGHTA and CDR2 is FQGNSA in the germline V gene. The CDR3 totals 17 residues. CDR3 residues: CASSFSNPGNQAYGYTF. The DNA of the CDR3 is TGTGCCAGCAGCTTCTCTAACCCAGGGAATCAGGCCTATGGCTACACCTTC.

The chain employs TRBV11-3 and TRBJ1-1, with TRBD1 as a possible D gene (6 bases). Trimming removed 5 bases from V and 5 bases from J, with 15 bases in between. The germline gives CDR1 SGHNT, CDR2 YENEEA. The CDR3 totals 14 residues. CDR3 residues: CASSQEGERTEAFF. The CDR3 bases are TGTGCCAGCAGCCAAGAGGGGGAGCGGACTGAAGCTTTCTTT.

The chain combines TRBV7-8 with TRBJ2-4; TRBD2 aligns across 10 bases. This CDR3 region has 18 residues. Trimming at V came to 1 base and at J to 1 base, leaving 7 bases not matched to a gene. Germline values: CDR1 SGHVS, CDR2 FQNEAQ. The CDR3 nucleotides are TGTGCCAGCAGCTTAGTAGCGGGAGGAAGTACGGCCAAAAACATTCAGTACTTC. It codes for CASSLVAGGSTAKNIQYF.

The chain uses TRBV6-1 and TRBJ1-2; perhaps TRBD1 as D (5 bases). The V end was cut by 2 bases, the J end by 7 bases, with 8 bases between. This CDR3 has 12 amino acids. Germline V lookup: CDR1 MNHNS, CDR2 SASEGT. The CDR3 sequence is CASSELQVGYTF. The DNA of the CDR3 is TGTGCCAGCAGTGAATTACAGGTTGGCTACACCTTC.

The gene calls are TRBV5-6 and TRBJ2-7; the match to TRBD1 covers 8 bases. The CDR3 is 13 amino acids. Germline values: CDR1 SGHDT, CDR2 YYEEEE. V trimming: 4 bases; J trimming: 6 bases; junction bases outside the gene matches: 6. The CDR3 here is CASSPQGAGEQYF. In DNA, the CDR3 is TGTGCCAGCAGCCCCCAGGGGGCGGGCGAGCAGTACTTC.

V usage is TRBV24-1 and J usage is TRBJ2-1; 9 bases map to TRBD1. V lost 5 bases and J lost 8; bases outside the gene matches: 9. CDR3 size: 15 residues. The V gene's germline CDR1 is KGHDR and CDR2 SFDVKD. CDR3 protein: CATSAGTGNAHEQFF. CDR3 in DNA: TGTGCCACCAGTGCCGGGACAGGGAACGCCCATGAGCAGTTCTTC.

The rearrangement joins TRBV6-1 to TRBJ1-2, with D perhaps TRBD1 (5 bases). Trimming removed 2 bases at V and 4 bases at J, with 14 bases between. Per germline, CDR1 MNHNS and CDR2 SASEGT. The length of the CDR3 is 15 residues. The CDR3 spells CASSERGRSFYGYTF. CDR3 DNA: TGTGCCAGCAGTGAAAGGGGCAGAAGTTTCTATGGCTACACCTTC.